A selection of T cell receptor beta chains follows, all from one sample in a study of CD8 T cells in Susac syndrome. TCRdb passed the immunoSEQ multiplex PCR reads through MiXCR, listing each CDR3 protein once. The data contain about 76,000 distinct CDR3 sequences, over 85% of them singletons. The sample was CD8+ T cells from PBMCs. The receptors derive from a human donor with Susac syndrome. The CDR3 runs from the conserved cysteine through the conserved F or W. Each record gives: D gene, V gene, clone size, J gene, CDR3 DNA, CDR3 protein. D genes are given only for firm matches. Clone size appears in some rows only: once, few, many, or a class for an expanded clone.

d_gene: TRBD1
v_gene: TRBV2
abundance: NA
j_gene: TRBJ1-5
CDR3nt: TGTGCCAGCAGGGGCATGGGACAGGGTAGCAATCAGCCCCAGCATTTT
CDR3aa: CASRGMGQGSNQPQHF

d_gene: NA
v_gene: TRBV27
abundance: NA
j_gene: TRBJ2-3
CDR3nt: TGTGCCAGCAGTTTTCTGGGGGCAGATACGCAGTATTTT
CDR3aa: CASSFLGADTQYF

d_gene: TRBD2
v_gene: TRBV7-2
abundance: NA
j_gene: TRBJ2-1
CDR3nt: TGTGCCAGCAGCTCCCGACTAGCGGGAGTACAGGGCAATGAGCAGTTCTTC
CDR3aa: CASSSRLAGVQGNEQFF

d_gene: TRBD2
v_gene: TRBV7-2
abundance: NA
j_gene: TRBJ2-1
CDR3nt: TGTGCCAGCACCCTCAACGCGGGAGGGTACAATGAGCAGTTCTTC
CDR3aa: CASTLNAGGYNEQFF

d_gene: TRBD2
v_gene: TRBV27
abundance: NA
j_gene: TRBJ2-7
CDR3nt: TGTGCCAGCAGTTTCCTAGGGACTAGCGGGGCATACGAGCAGTACTTC
CDR3aa: CASSFLGTSGAYEQYF

d_gene: NA
v_gene: TRBV7-3
abundance: NA
j_gene: TRBJ2-1
CDR3nt: TGTGCCAGCAGCTTAACGGGAGGTCTACCCTACAATGAGCAGTTCTTC
CDR3aa: CASSLTGGLPYNEQFF

d_gene: TRBD1
v_gene: TRBV19
abundance: NA
j_gene: TRBJ2-7
CDR3nt: TGTGCCAGTAGTGGACGGGACAGGGGGCGCGACGAGCAGTACTTC
CDR3aa: CASSGRDRGRDEQYF

d_gene: NA
v_gene: TRBV29-1
abundance: NA
j_gene: TRBJ1-4
CDR3nt: TGCAGCGTTAGGTTTAGGAAAGGAGATGAAAAACTGTTTTTT
CDR3aa: CSVRFRKGDEKLFF

d_gene: TRBD2
v_gene: TRBV6-2/TRBV6-3
abundance: NA
j_gene: TRBJ2-7
CDR3nt: TGTGCCAGCCGCCCCCCTAGCGGGAGGGTCTACGAGCAGTACTTC
CDR3aa: CASRPPSGRVYEQYF

d_gene: TRBD1
v_gene: TRBV30
abundance: NA
j_gene: TRBJ2-7
CDR3nt: TGTGCCTGGAGCCCTAGGACAGGGATCTACGAGCAGTACTTC
CDR3aa: CAWSPRTGIYEQYF

d_gene: NA
v_gene: TRBV27
abundance: NA
j_gene: TRBJ1-3
CDR3nt: TGTGCCAGCAGTCCAGGGTTCGAAAACACCATATATTTT
CDR3aa: CASSPGFENTIYF

d_gene: TRBD2
v_gene: TRBV9
abundance: NA
j_gene: TRBJ2-7
CDR3nt: TGTGCCAGCAGCACGGGACTAGCGGGGGACGAGCAGTACTTC
CDR3aa: CASSTGLAGDEQYF

d_gene: NA
v_gene: TRBV6-6
abundance: NA
j_gene: TRBJ1-2
CDR3nt: TGTGCCAGCAGTTACTATCGAGCAGGGGAGGGCTACACCTTC
CDR3aa: CASSYYRAGEGYTF

d_gene: TRBD1
v_gene: TRBV10-3
abundance: NA
j_gene: TRBJ2-3
CDR3nt: TGTGCCATCAGTGAGTCCCCAGGACAGGGGGAAAGGGCAGATACGCAGTATTTT
CDR3aa: CAISESPGQGERADTQYF

d_gene: NA
v_gene: TRBV3-1
abundance: NA
j_gene: TRBJ2-2
CDR3nt: TGTGCCAGCAGCCAAGATAGTGACACCGGGGAGCTGTTTTTT
CDR3aa: CASSQDSDTGELFF

d_gene: NA
v_gene: TRBV4-1
abundance: NA
j_gene: TRBJ2-7
CDR3nt: TGCGCCAGCAGCCAATTTATACGGCCAGGGTATTCCTACGAGCAGTACTTC
CDR3aa: CASSQFIRPGYSYEQYF

d_gene: NA
v_gene: TRBV29-1
abundance: NA
j_gene: TRBJ2-5
CDR3nt: TGCAGTTCCACCAGTGGGTACCAAGAGACCCAGTACTTC
CDR3aa: CSSTSGYQETQYF

d_gene: TRBD1
v_gene: TRBV28
abundance: NA
j_gene: TRBJ2-7
CDR3nt: TGTGCCAGCAGCGAGCCAGGGGGTTCTTACCGCGAGCAGTACTTC
CDR3aa: CASSEPGGSYREQYF

d_gene: TRBD1
v_gene: TRBV11-2
abundance: NA
j_gene: TRBJ2-3
CDR3nt: TGTGCCAGCAGCTTAGAAGTACAGGGGGGCACAGATACGCAGTATTTT
CDR3aa: CASSLEVQGGTDTQYF

d_gene: NA
v_gene: TRBV6-2/TRBV6-3
abundance: once
j_gene: TRBJ1-1
CDR3nt: TGTGCCAGCAGTTTCCGCCGGAACACTGAAGTTTTCTTT
CDR3aa: CASSFRRNTEVFF

d_gene: NA
v_gene: TRBV12-5
abundance: NA
j_gene: TRBJ1-5
CDR3nt: TGTGCTAGTGGTCCCCCCGGTACGAGTAGCAATCAGCCCCAGCATTTT
CDR3aa: CASGPPGTSSNQPQHF

d_gene: NA
v_gene: TRBV9
abundance: once
j_gene: TRBJ2-5
CDR3nt: TGTGCCAGCAGCGTAGGCTTCGGTCTACTCCAAGAGACCCAGTACTTC
CDR3aa: CASSVGFGLLQETQYF

d_gene: NA
v_gene: TRBV3-1
abundance: NA
j_gene: TRBJ1-1
CDR3nt: TGTGCCAGCAGCCAACCCGTTCTGGGGAGGACTGAAGCTTTCTTT
CDR3aa: CASSQPVLGRTEAFF

d_gene: TRBD1
v_gene: TRBV5-1
abundance: NA
j_gene: TRBJ1-1
CDR3nt: TGCGCCAGCACTAAACGAGAGGGGGCGAAGAACACTGAAGCTTTCTTT
CDR3aa: CASTKREGAKNTEAFF

d_gene: TRBD1
v_gene: TRBV2
abundance: NA
j_gene: TRBJ1-6
CDR3nt: TGTGCCAGCAGGGCCGGGACAGGGGATTCCTATAATTCACCCCTCCACTTT
CDR3aa: CASRAGTGDSYNSPLHF

d_gene: NA
v_gene: TRBV27
abundance: NA
j_gene: TRBJ2-5
CDR3nt: TGTGCCAGCAGCTCTGGACCTTTCCGCGAGACCCAGTACTTC
CDR3aa: CASSSGPFRETQYF

d_gene: NA
v_gene: TRBV11-1
abundance: NA
j_gene: TRBJ2-1
CDR3nt: TGTGCCAGCATATCAAGGAATCACAATGAGCAGTTCTTC
CDR3aa: CASISRNHNEQFF

d_gene: NA
v_gene: TRBV6-5
abundance: NA
j_gene: TRBJ2-1
CDR3nt: TGTGCCAGCAGTTGGAGTCCTAGCTCCTACAATGAGCAGTTCTTC
CDR3aa: CASSWSPSSYNEQFF

d_gene: NA
v_gene: TRBV15
abundance: NA
j_gene: TRBJ2-1
CDR3nt: TGTGCCACCAGTCCCTTCTCCTACAATGAGCAGTTCTTC
CDR3aa: CATSPFSYNEQFF

d_gene: NA
v_gene: TRBV6-5
abundance: few
j_gene: TRBJ2-7
CDR3nt: TGTGCCAGCAGTTACTCCCGCGATGAGGGGTTCCACGAGCAGTACTTC
CDR3aa: CASSYSRDEGFHEQYF

d_gene: NA
v_gene: TRBV5-1
abundance: NA
j_gene: TRBJ1-1
CDR3nt: TGCGCCAGCAGCTTAGCAGGGGCTAATGAAGCTTTCTTT
CDR3aa: CASSLAGANEAFF

d_gene: TRBD2
v_gene: TRBV5-1
abundance: NA
j_gene: TRBJ2-1
CDR3nt: TGCGCCAGCAGCTTGAGTAGTCTAGCGGGAGTCCGATCTCAAGTAAATGAGCAGTTCTTC
CDR3aa: CASSLSSLAGVRSQVNEQFF

d_gene: NA
v_gene: TRBV20-1
abundance: NA
j_gene: TRBJ1-3
CDR3nt: TGCAGTGCCACCAAGCCCACCCGAAACACCATATATTTT
CDR3aa: CSATKPTRNTIYF

d_gene: NA
v_gene: TRBV6-1
abundance: once
j_gene: TRBJ2-3
CDR3nt: TGTGCCAGCAGTGACCACAGGGACCTCACAGATACGCAGTATTTT
CDR3aa: CASSDHRDLTDTQYF

d_gene: TRBD1
v_gene: TRBV10-3
abundance: NA
j_gene: TRBJ1-1
CDR3nt: TGTGCCATCAGTGCGGGGGGACAGAGGAACACTGAAGCTTTCTTT
CDR3aa: CAISAGGQRNTEAFF

d_gene: TRBD1
v_gene: TRBV24-1
abundance: NA
j_gene: TRBJ2-7
CDR3nt: TGTGCCACCAGTGACCGCGGACAAACAGGGGGTTACGAGCAGTACTTC
CDR3aa: CATSDRGQTGGYEQYF

d_gene: TRBD1
v_gene: TRBV7-6
abundance: NA
j_gene: TRBJ2-7
CDR3nt: TGTGCCAGCAGTCCTACAGGGGGGTACGAGCAGTACTTC
CDR3aa: CASSPTGGYEQYF

d_gene: NA
v_gene: TRBV20-1
abundance: NA
j_gene: TRBJ1-2
CDR3nt: TGCAGTGCTAGAGATGTGGGCTATTCGCACTATGGCTACACCTTC
CDR3aa: CSARDVGYSHYGYTF

d_gene: NA
v_gene: TRBV5-4
abundance: NA
j_gene: TRBJ2-7
CDR3nt: TGTGCCAGCAGCTTGGATCAGCGATCGGTCGAGCAGTACTTC
CDR3aa: CASSLDQRSVEQYF

d_gene: TRBD1
v_gene: TRBV20-1
abundance: NA
j_gene: TRBJ2-3
CDR3nt: TGCAGTGCTAGAAACAGTGACAGGGGGACGTCGGATACGCAGTATTTT
CDR3aa: CSARNSDRGTSDTQYF

d_gene: TRBD2
v_gene: TRBV4-1
abundance: once
j_gene: TRBJ2-7
CDR3nt: TGCGCCAGCAGCCAGAACCCGGGACTAGCGGGGGGTTCGCAGTACTTC
CDR3aa: CASSQNPGLAGGSQYF

d_gene: TRBD1
v_gene: TRBV6-1
abundance: NA
j_gene: TRBJ2-5
CDR3nt: TGTGCCAGCAGGTGGACAGGGGAAGAGACCCAGTACTTC
CDR3aa: CASRWTGEETQYF

d_gene: NA
v_gene: TRBV20-1
abundance: NA
j_gene: TRBJ1-5
CDR3nt: TGCAGTGCTAGTAGGAGGGACCAGCCCCAGCATTTT
CDR3aa: CSASRRDQPQHF

d_gene: NA
v_gene: TRBV6-5
abundance: NA
j_gene: TRBJ1-1
CDR3nt: TGTGCCAGCAGTTACTCGTCCAGACCCACTGAAGCTTTCTTT
CDR3aa: CASSYSSRPTEAFF

d_gene: NA
v_gene: TRBV29-1
abundance: NA
j_gene: TRBJ2-7
CDR3nt: TGCAGCGTTAAGGTGGCCTACGAGCAGTACTTC
CDR3aa: CSVKVAYEQYF

d_gene: TRBD2
v_gene: TRBV27
abundance: few
j_gene: TRBJ2-7
CDR3nt: TGTGCCAGCAGTATTAGCGGGCCCTCCTACGAGCAGTACTTC
CDR3aa: CASSISGPSYEQYF